The clone carrying this T cell receptor (beta chain) turned up a few times. What it recognizes is unknown. Germline V gives CDR1 SGHRS, CDR2 YFSETQ. Trimming took 4 bases from V and 2 from J; bases not matched to a gene: 6. The CDR3 totals 15 residues. The data were obtained in a study of pediatric ulcerative colitis. The assay was run at survey level. Here immunoSEQ multiplex PCR was the method, and the copy in TCRdb shows in-frame clones only, minus some. The sample comprises over 45,000 clones, 60% to 85% of which are singletons, and about 4% rests with the top ten. Findings and caveats of the study: This repertoire reflects total lymphocytes rather than subpopulations like regulatory T cells.

Rectal tissue came from one to two pinch biopsies taken at colonoscopy. The source is a girl aged 10 to 17 with moderate ulcerative colitis. The V call is TRBV5-1, the J call TRBJ2-7; TRBD1 matches at 10 bases. The sequenced sample consisted of gut tissue. Here the CDR3 DNA reads TGCGCCAGCAGCAGAAACGACAGGGGGCCCTACGAGCAGTACTTC. It yields the protein CASSRNDRGPYEQYF.